The 6 T cell receptor beta chains below were found in one sample sequenced in a study of blood T cell repertoires in COVID-19. The data were produced by immunoSEQ multiplex PCR, yet TCRdb's version contains in-frame clones alone and is incomplete. The data contain about 210,000 clones, around four fifths of them singletons. The sequenced material came from peripheral blood. These receptors all come from a woman in her 50s with active or convalescent COVID-19.

Concerning this clone: A much larger clone differs by one base, so this may be a read error. This chain links TRBV19 with TRBJ1-1, with D perhaps TRBD1 (5 bases). CDR3 length: 13 amino acids. Germline-derived CDR1 and CDR2 are LNHDA and SQIVND (reference sequence). V dropped 7 bases and J dropped 0 bases, with 9 bases sitting between them. The DNA for the CDR3 is TGTGCCAGTATGGACACCTTGAACACTGAAGCTTTCTTT. Protein sequence: CASMDTLNTEAFF.

The rearrangement joins TRBV6-5 to TRBJ2-6; D is undetermined. Germline CDR1 is MNHEY and CDR2 is SVGAGI. Trimming removed 10 bases from V and 1 base from J, with 11 bases in between. The CDR3 is made up of 14 amino acids. The chain's CDR3 is CATQSGSGANVLTF. The DNA of the CDR3 is TGTGCCACCCAGTCCGGGTCTGGGGCCAACGTCCTGACTTTC.

The chain recombines TRBV28 with TRBJ2-3; D might be TRBD2 (6 bases). Trimming left V 5 bases short and J 4 bases short, with 10 bases between. The CDR3 consists of 13 residues. CDR1 is MDHEN, CDR2 SYDVKM, per germline. The chain's CDR3 is CASSTPGADTQYF. The CDR3 DNA is TGTGCCAGCAGTACGCCGGGGGCAGATACGCAGTATTTT.

This rearrangement joins TRBV2 to TRBJ2-3; maybe TRBD2 (6 bases). Germline lookup yields CDR1 SNHLY and CDR2 FYNNEI. The CDR3 length is 14 residues. V shed 5 bases and J shed 0 bases, with 9 bases lying between them. Here the CDR3 reads CASSLGLSTDTQYF. The CDR3 bases are TGTGCCAGCAGTCTGGGACTGAGCACAGATACGCAGTATTTT. The full variable domain, rest sourced from reference TRBV2 and TRBJ2-3, is EPEVTQTPSHQVTQMGQEVILRCVPISNHLYFYWYRQILGQKVEFLVSFYNNEISEKSEIFDDQFSVERPDGSNFTLKIRSTKLEDSAMYFCASSLGLSTDTQYFGPGTRLTVL.

The rearrangement joins TRBV5-4 to TRBJ1-1; D remains ambiguous. V lost 0 bases and J lost 1, with 10 bases in between. Germline assignment: CDR1 SGHNT and CDR2 YYREEE (reference sequence). The CDR3 totals 15 residues. Here the CDR3 reads CASSLVRGSNTEAFF. For the CDR3, the DNA is TGTGCCAGCAGCTTGGTACGGGGATCGAACACTGAAGCTTTCTTT.

CDR3 residues: CASSPPGGFSPLHF. The CDR3 DNA reads as TGTGCCAGCAGCCCACCGGGAGGGTTTTCACCCCTCCACTTT. The V call is TRBV9, the J call TRBJ1-6; D not certain. With 4 bases removed from V and 9 bases from J, the gap between germline ends came to 14 bases. Germline V CDR1 and CDR2: SGDLS, YYNGEE. The CDR3 is 14 residues long.